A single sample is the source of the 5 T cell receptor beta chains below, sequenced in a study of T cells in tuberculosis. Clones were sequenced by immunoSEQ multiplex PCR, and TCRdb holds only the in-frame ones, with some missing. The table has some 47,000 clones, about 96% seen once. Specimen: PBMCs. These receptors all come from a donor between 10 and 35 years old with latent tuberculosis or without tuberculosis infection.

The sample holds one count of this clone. The CDR3 DNA is TGTGCCAGCAGTGAAGGGTTATTGGGAGGACTAAACACCGGGGAGCTGTTTTTT. Translation: CASSEGLLGGLNTGELFF. The rearrangement joins TRBV2 to TRBJ2-2; possible D gene TRBD2, 6 bases. Germline values: CDR1 SNHLY, CDR2 FYNNEI. The V end lost 1 base, the J end lost 2 bases, and 17 bases lay between the germline ends. This CDR3 is 18 amino acids long.

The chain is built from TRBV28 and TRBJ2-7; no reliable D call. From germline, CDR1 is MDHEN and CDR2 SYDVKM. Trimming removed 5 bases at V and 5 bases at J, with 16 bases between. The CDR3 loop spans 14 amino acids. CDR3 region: CASSPGVPMNEQYF. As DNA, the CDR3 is TGTGCCAGCAGTCCGGGTGTCCCTATGAACGAGCAGTACTTC.

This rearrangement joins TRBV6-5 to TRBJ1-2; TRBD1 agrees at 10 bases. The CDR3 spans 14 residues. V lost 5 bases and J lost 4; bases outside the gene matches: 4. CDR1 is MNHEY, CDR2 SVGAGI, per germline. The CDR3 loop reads CASSRTGGSYGYTF. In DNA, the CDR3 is TGTGCCAGCAGTCGGACAGGGGGAAGCTATGGCTACACCTTC.

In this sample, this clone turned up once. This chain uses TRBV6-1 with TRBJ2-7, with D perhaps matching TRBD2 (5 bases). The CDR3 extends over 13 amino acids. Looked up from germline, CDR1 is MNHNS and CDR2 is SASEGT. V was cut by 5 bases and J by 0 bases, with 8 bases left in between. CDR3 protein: CASSSDYSYEQYF. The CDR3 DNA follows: TGTGCCAGCAGTTCAGACTACTCCTACGAGCAGTACTTC.

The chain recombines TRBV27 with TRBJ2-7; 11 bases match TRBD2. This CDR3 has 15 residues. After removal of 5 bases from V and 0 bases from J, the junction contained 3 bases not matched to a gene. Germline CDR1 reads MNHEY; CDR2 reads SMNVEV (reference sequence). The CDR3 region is CASSLGTSGSYEQYF. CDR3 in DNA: TGTGCCAGCAGTCTTGGGACTAGCGGCTCCTACGAGCAGTACTTC.